A single sample is the source of the 15 T cell receptor beta chains below, sequenced in a study of blood T cell repertoires in COVID-19. TCRdb keeps only in-frame clones here, not all; method: immunoSEQ multiplex PCR. The data show 140,000 to 150,000 clones, around 83% seen once. Specimen: PBMCs or T cells enriched from blood (not recorded which). These receptors all come from a woman in her forties or fifties who had been exposed to COVID-19.

The chain joins TRBV6-5 to TRBJ1-1; 8 bases fit TRBD1. Germline lookup yields CDR1 MNHEY and CDR2 SVGAGI. The CDR3 sequence is 15 residues long. V shed 0 bases and J 4 bases; nucleotides not matched to a gene: 4. CDR3 residues: CASSYSATGATEAFF. Here the CDR3 DNA reads TGTGCCAGCAGTTACTCGGCGACAGGGGCCACTGAAGCTTTCTTT.

With respect to this clone: The identical CDR3 is also encoded by other nucleotide sequences in the sample. This sequence joins TRBV5-4 and TRBJ1-2, with a possible D match to TRBD1 (5 bases). The germline V gene has CDR1 SGHNT and CDR2 YYREEE (reference sequence). The CDR3 has 14 amino acids. The V end lost 0 bases, the J end lost 0 bases, and 6 bases lay between the germline ends. CDR3 in DNA: TGTGCCAGCAGCTTGGAAGGGGCTAACTATGGCTACACCTTC. Translated: CASSLEGANYGYTF.

The chain carries TRBV2 and TRBJ1-1, with 9 bases lining up with TRBD1. CDR3 length: 14 residues. Germline V gives CDR1 SNHLY, CDR2 FYNNEI. V lost 5 bases to trimming and J lost 7 bases; unmatched junction nucleotides: 8. This CDR3 is CASSIQGAPREAFF. CDR3 coding DNA: TGTGCCAGCAGTATACAGGGGGCCCCGCGTGAAGCTTTCTTT. Looking up the rest from reference TRBV2 and TRBJ1-1 gives the full variable domain: EPEVTQTPSHQVTQMGQEVILRCVPISNHLYFYWYRQILGQKVEFLVSFYNNEISEKSEIFDDQFSVERPDGSNFTLKIRSTKLEDSAMYFCASSIQGAPREAFFGQGTRLTVV.

The genes are TRBV11-2 and TRBJ2-2; 10 nucleotides align to TRBD2. This CDR3 has 18 residues. V lost 5 bases, J lost 7 bases, and 16 bases stayed unmatched. Germline values: CDR1 SGHAT, CDR2 FQNNGV. The CDR3, as DNA: TGTGCCAGCAGCACCTACGGGGAGCGGGGGGGCCGGTTCGGGGAGCTGTTTTTT. It encodes CASSTYGERGGRFGELFF.

The genes are TRBV6-5 and TRBJ2-2; D call uncertain. The germline V gene encodes CDR1 MNHEY and CDR2 SVGAGI. This CDR3 has 12 amino acids. V shed 4 bases and J shed 7 bases, with 7 bases lying between them. As DNA, the CDR3 is TGTGCCAGCAGTTTCACGGGCGGGGAGCTGTTTTTT. It yields the protein CASSFTGGELFF.

CDR3 residues: CASSLEVAGRGSNTEAFF. As DNA, the CDR3 is TGTGCCAGCAGCTTAGAGGTAGCGGGGAGAGGGTCGAACACTGAAGCTTTCTTT. The chain combines TRBV7-6 with TRBJ1-1; D uncertain. From germline, CDR1 is SGHVS and CDR2 FNYEAQ. There are 18 residues in the CDR3. V shed 1 base and J shed 1 base, with 19 bases lying between them.

V is TRBV7-9 and J is TRBJ1-5; D gene unclear. Germline CDR1 is SEHNR and CDR2 is FQNEAQ (reference sequence). There are 13 residues in the CDR3. V was trimmed by 3 bases and J by 0 bases, leaving 3 bases between them. CDR3 nucleotides: TGTGCCAGCAGCTTTAATAGCAATCAGCCCCAGCATTTT. Translation: CASSFNSNQPQHF.

The chain employs TRBV11-2 and TRBJ1-6; 7 nucleotides match TRBD1. Per germline, CDR1 SGHAT and CDR2 FQNNGV. The CDR3 spans 13 residues. Unmatched junction bases numbered 3, after V lost 6 bases and J lost 7 bases. CDR3 residues: CASRRGQNSPLHF. CDR3 DNA: TGTGCCAGCAGGCGGGGACAGAATTCACCCCTCCACTTT.

The chain combines TRBV5-1 with TRBJ1-1; D is ambiguous. V lost 1 base and J lost 5, with 15 bases in between. CDR1 SGHRS and CDR2 YFSETQ come from the germline V gene. The CDR3 extends over 15 amino acids. CDR3 bases: TGCGCCAGCAGCTTGCTGAGCTTCGGGGATACTGAAGCTTTCTTT. This codes for CASSLLSFGDTEAFF. Together with reference TRBV5-1 and TRBJ1-1, the CDR3 gives the full variable domain: KAGVTQTPRYLIKTRGQQVTLSCSPISGHRSVSWYQQTPGQGLQFLFEYFSETQRNKGNFPGRFSGRQFSNSRSEMNVSTLELGDSALYLCASSLLSFGDTEAFFGQGTRLTVV.

The chain joins TRBV12-5 to TRBJ1-1, with 10 positions matching TRBD1. Germline V CDR1 and CDR2: LGHNT, FRNRAP. The CDR3 spans 14 residues. The V segment lost 6 bases and the J segment 4 bases; nucleotides outside the gene matches: 5. CDR3: CASGRDRGTTEAFF. The CDR3 region has the DNA TGTGCTAGTGGAAGGGACAGGGGTACCACTGAAGCTTTCTTT.

The chain links TRBV25-1 to TRBJ1-2; TRBD1 matches at 7 bases. The germline V gene encodes CDR1 MGHDK and CDR2 SYGVNS. V lost 2 bases and J lost 5; bases outside the gene matches: 5. This CDR3 region has 14 residues. The CDR3 loop is CASSEQGVSYGYTF. The CDR3 DNA reads TGTGCCAGCAGTGAACAGGGGGTATCATATGGCTACACCTTC.

The V and J genes are TRBV11-2 and TRBJ1-3; TRBD1 aligns across 7 bases. Germline CDR1 and CDR2: SGHAT and FQNNGV. V was pared by 8 bases and J by 4 bases, with 23 bases of the junction left unmatched. This CDR3 contains 19 residues. DNA for the CDR3: TGTGCCAGCCTTACGGTATTGGGAAAACAGGGGAAAAACGGAAACACCATATATTTT. Protein: CASLTVLGKQGKNGNTIYF.

V usage is TRBV7-6 and J usage is TRBJ1-1, with 8 bases matching TRBD1. Germline CDR1 is SGHVS and CDR2 is FNYEAQ. This CDR3 spans 14 amino acids. Trimming removed 5 bases from V and 5 bases from J; junction bases left unmatched: 7. The CDR3 sequence is CASSTDRVGTEAFF. The CDR3 bases are TGTGCCAGCAGCACGGACAGGGTGGGTACTGAAGCTTTCTTT.

The table lists this clone with a count of one. The rearrangement links TRBV5-4 to TRBJ2-5; TRBD2 might be the D (7 bases). V was cut by 4 bases and J by 4 bases, with 14 bases left in between. The CDR3 contains 14 residues. Germline CDR1 and CDR2: SGHNT and YYREEE (reference sequence). The DNA for the CDR3 is TGTGCCAGCAGCGTGAGGGGGGGTGGAGAGACCCAGTACTTC. This gives the protein CASSVRGGGETQYF. Full variable domain (remainder filled in from reference TRBV5-4 and TRBJ2-5): ETGVTQSPTHLIKTRGQQVTLRCSSQSGHNTVSWYQQALGQGPQFIFQYYREEENGRGNFPPRFSGLQFPNYSSELNVNALELDDSALYLCASSVRGGGETQYFGPGTRLLVL.

The V gene is TRBV19, the J gene TRBJ2-1; 7 nucleotides match TRBD2. The V and J ends lost 6 bases and 7 bases, in that order; junction bases with no gene match: 15. Germline V gene data show CDR1 as LNHDA and CDR2 as SQIVND (reference sequence). The CDR3 has 16 amino acids. The CDR3 DNA reads as TGTGCCAGTAGGGGGGTAGCGGGTCTTTTGGTGAATGAGCAGTTCTTC. Its protein product is CASRGVAGLLVNEQFF.